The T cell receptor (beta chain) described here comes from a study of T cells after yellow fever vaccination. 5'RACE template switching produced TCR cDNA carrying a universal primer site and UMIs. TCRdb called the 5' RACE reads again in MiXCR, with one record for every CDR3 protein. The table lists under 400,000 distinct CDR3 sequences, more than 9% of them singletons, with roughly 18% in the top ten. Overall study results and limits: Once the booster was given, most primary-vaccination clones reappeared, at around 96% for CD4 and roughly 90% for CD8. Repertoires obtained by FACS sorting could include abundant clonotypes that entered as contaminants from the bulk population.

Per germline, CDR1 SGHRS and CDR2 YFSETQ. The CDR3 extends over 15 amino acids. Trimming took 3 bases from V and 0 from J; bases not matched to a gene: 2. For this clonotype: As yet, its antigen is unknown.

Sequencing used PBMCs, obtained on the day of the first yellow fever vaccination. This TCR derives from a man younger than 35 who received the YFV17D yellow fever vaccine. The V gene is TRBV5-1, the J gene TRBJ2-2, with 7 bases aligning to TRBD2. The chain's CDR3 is CASSWSGTNTGELFF. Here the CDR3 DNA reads TGCGCCAGCAGCTGGAGCGGGACGAACACCGGGGAGCTGTTTTTT.